The 18 T cell receptor beta chains below were found in one sample sequenced in a study of T cell repertoires in cytomegalovirus infection. TCRdb analysed the reads with MiXCR anew, one entry per CDR3 protein. The table records 450,000 to 600,000 distinct CDR3 sequences, around 11% of them present only once. Sequenced input: PBMCs. These receptors all come from a human donor in good health (CMV status not recorded). Some clones in this sample may be carry-over from other donors' samples.

This clonotype occurred many times. The V and J genes are TRBV4-1 and TRBJ1-5; a weak D match, TRBD1 (5 bases). Trimming removed 0 bases at V and 0 bases at J, with 9 bases between. Germline V gives CDR1 MGHRA, CDR2 YSYEKL. This CDR3 comprises 16 residues. The CDR3 DNA sequence: TGCGCCAGCAGCCAAGAAGAACAGGATAGCAATCAGCCCCAGCATTTT. Its protein product is CASSQEEQDSNQPQHF.

The sample holds a few counts of this clonotype. The chain couples TRBV20-1 to TRBJ1-2; D perhaps matches TRBD1 (6 bases). CDR3 length equals 13 residues. Germline V gives CDR1 DFQATT, CDR2 SNEGSKA (reference sequence). The CDR3 nucleotides are TGCAGCGCCGAGGGGGGGGCAGGGTATGGCTACACCTTC. Its translation is CSAEGGAGYGYTF.

This clonotype occurred many times. The chain combines TRBV6-5 with TRBJ2-1, with D possibly being TRBD1 or TRBD2 (5 bases each). CDR3 length equals 13 residues. Germline V CDR1 and CDR2: MNHEY, SVGAGI. The germline V and J ends were trimmed by 5 bases and 8 bases, with 13 bases remaining between them. The CDR3 region is CASSGAVRDEQFF. The CDR3 bases are TGTGCCAGCAGTGGGGCAGTGAGGGATGAGCAGTTCTTC.

This clonotype has at least ten counts. The J gene is TRBJ2-7, the V gene TRBV6-6; TRBD1 matches 8 bases. From germline, CDR1 is MNHNY and CDR2 SVGAGI (reference sequence). This CDR3 contains 15 residues. Unmatched junction bases numbered 8, after V lost 6 bases and J lost 1 base. Written as DNA, the CDR3 is TGTGCCAGCAGGACCCCCCGGGACAGGTCCTACGAGCAGTACTTC. It is translated as CASRTPRDRSYEQYF.

This clonotype was seen a handful of times. This chain joins TRBV20-1 and TRBJ1-2; tentatively, D is TRBD1 (6 bases). Germline V CDR1 and CDR2: DFQATT, SNEGSKA (reference sequence). Trimming stripped 6 bases from V and 6 bases from J, with 17 bases between. There are 13 residues in the CDR3. The CDR3 DNA reads TGCAGTGCCAAGAGGGGGGTCTGGGATGGCTACACCTTC. Its translation: CSAKRGVWDGYTF.

At least ten counts were recorded for this clonotype. V gene TRBV6-2 or TRBV6-3 combines with J gene TRBJ2-6, with D perhaps matching TRBD2 (6 bases). The germline V gene has CDR1 MNHEY and CDR2 SVGEGT. There are 16 residues in the CDR3. V gave up 5 bases and J gave up 0 bases, with 11 bases separating them. CDR3 sequence reads: CASSKNSGSGANVLTF. The CDR3 DNA follows: TGTGCCAGCAGTAAAAATAGCGGCTCTGGGGCCAACGTCCTGACTTTC.

The rearrangement uses TRBV12-3 or TRBV12-4 and TRBJ1-2, with 9 positions matching TRBD1. The J segment lost 7 bases and the V segment lost 5 bases, leaving 11 bases of the junction unmatched. This CDR3 spans 15 amino acids. CDR3 sequence: CASSLFGDRVRGYTF. The CDR3 region has the DNA TGTGCCAGCAGTCTTTTCGGGGACAGGGTACGTGGCTACACCTTC.

This chain links TRBV2 with TRBJ1-1; 7 bases match TRBD1. CDR3 length: 14 residues. Germline V gene sequence: CDR1 SNHLY, CDR2 FYNNEI. CDR3 region: CQIRVRRQGAEAFF. DNA for the CDR3: TGTCAAATAAGGGTGAGGCGACAGGGTGCTGAAGCTTTCTTT.

The V call is TRBV14, the J call TRBJ2-3; 9 nucleotides match TRBD2. The CDR3 is 15 amino acids. Germline assignment: CDR1 SGHDN and CDR2 FVKESK. The V segment lost 0 bases and the J segment 6 bases; nucleotides outside the gene matches: 4. The CDR3 here is CASSQEGLAPDTQYF. In DNA form, the CDR3 reads TGTGCCAGCAGCCAAGAGGGACTAGCACCGGATACGCAGTATTTT.

This clonotype showed up many times. The V and J genes are TRBV28 and TRBJ1-4; D is uncertain. The ends were cut back, 11 bases at V and 2 bases at J, with 9 bases in the middle. The germline CDR1 and CDR2 sequences are MDHEN and SYDVKM. The CDR3 length is 12 residues. DNA for the CDR3: TGTGCCTATCAGGCGACTAATGAAAAACTGTTTTTT. It specifies CAYQATNEKLFF.

This clonotype was seen a handful of times. This sequence joins TRBV30 and TRBJ2-3; 9 bases fit TRBD1. The CDR3 is 15 amino acids. Germline CDR1 is GTSNPN and CDR2 is SVGIG (reference sequence). V gave up 4 bases and J gave up 2 bases; unmatched junction bases: 7. CDR3 protein: CAWNAGQGFTDTQYF. The CDR3 nucleotides read TGTGCCTGGAATGCGGGACAGGGATTCACAGATACGCAGTATTTT.

This clonotype was detected a few times. This chain links TRBV11-1 with TRBJ2-4, with 10 bases fitting TRBD1. The CDR3 has 16 amino acids. CDR1 is SGHAT, CDR2 FQDESV, per germline (reference sequence). V dropped 5 bases and J dropped 2; count of bases not matched to a gene: 6. CDR3 protein: CASSRDRGRSKNIQYF. In DNA, the CDR3 is TGTGCCAGCAGCAGAGACAGGGGGCGGTCCAAAAACATTCAGTACTTC.

The chain couples TRBV23-1 to TRBJ1-4; D ambiguous. TRBV23-1 is filed as an ORF, its function uncertain. The germline V and J ends were trimmed by 4 bases and 6 bases, with 12 bases remaining between them. The CDR3 totals 14 residues. The CDR3 DNA sequence: TGCGCCAGCAGTCGAGGCCAGGTCTATGAAAAACTGTTTTTT. Its protein is CASSRGQVYEKLFF.

Many counts were recorded for this clonotype. The V and J genes are TRBV2 and TRBJ2-3, with D possibly matching TRBD1 (6 bases). Trimming took 1 base from V and 6 from J, leaving 11 bases between them. Per germline, CDR1 SNHLY and CDR2 FYNNEI. The CDR3 loop spans 14 amino acids. CDR3 region: CASSEVRGYDTQYF. In nucleotides, the CDR3 is TGTGCCAGCAGTGAAGTCAGGGGCTATGATACGCAGTATTTT.

In its sample, this clonotype was seen a few times. CDR3: CASSPGDSSNEKLFF. CDR3 coding DNA: TGTGCCAGCTCACCAGGGGACAGCTCCAATGAAAAACTGTTTTTT. The chain is built from TRBV18 and TRBJ1-4, with 7 nucleotides matching TRBD1. The J segment lost 5 bases and the V segment lost 2 bases, leaving 5 bases of the junction unmatched. The V gene's germline CDR1 is KGHSH and CDR2 LQKENI. The CDR3 runs 15 residues.

This clonotype was recorded at least ten times. V usage is TRBV19 and J usage is TRBJ1-5; D is possibly TRBD1 (6 bases). CDR1 and CDR2 from the germline V gene are LNHDA and SQIVND (reference sequence). V lost 6 bases and J 5 bases, leaving 17 bases between the germline ends. The CDR3 covers 15 residues. The CDR3 sequence: CASSRARGRDQPQHF. For the CDR3, the DNA is TGTGCCAGTAGCCGAGCTCGGGGGCGCGATCAGCCCCAGCATTTT.

This clonotype was observed at least ten times. V usage is TRBV10-2 and J usage is TRBJ1-2; weak D call: TRBD1 (5 bases). Germline loops: CDR1 WSHSY, CDR2 SAAADI. The CDR3 has 15 amino acids. Trimming removed 10 bases from V and 2 bases from J, with 20 bases in between. CDR3 in DNA: TGCGCCACCCGGCCTTTCAGGGATACAAACTATGGCTACACCTTC. Protein product: CATRPFRDTNYGYTF.

This clonotype was counted ten times or more. The chain links TRBV2 to TRBJ1-1; D is unresolved. V was shortened by 7 bases and J by 7 bases, with 16 bases between the two germline ends. The germline gives CDR1 SNHLY, CDR2 FYNNEI. CDR3 size: 13 residues. Written as DNA, the CDR3 is TGTGCCAGCACATGGACGGGAGGGAGTGAAGCTTTCTTT. It translates to CASTWTGGSEAFF.